The 10 T cell receptor beta chains given below trace back to one sample, sequenced in a study of OX40 agonist ivuxolimab in advanced cancers. TCRdb keeps only in-frame clones here, not all; method: immunoSEQ multiplex PCR. The table lists tens of thousands of clones, 80% to 95% of them singletons. This specimen was CD4+ or CD8+ T cells sorted from blood, taken in a trial of the OX40 agonist ivuxolimab. Source of these receptors: an adult with an advanced solid tumor such as melanoma, head and neck, liver or kidney cancer.

The rearrangement uses TRBV6-5 and TRBJ1-1; the D gene is possibly TRBD1 (5 bases). There are 13 residues in the CDR3. CDR1 is MNHEY and CDR2 is SVGAGI in the germline V gene. The germline V and J ends were trimmed by 2 bases and 4 bases, with 8 bases remaining between them. In nucleotides, the CDR3 is TGTGCCAGCAGTTACGGGGGGGGCACTGAAGCTTTCTTT. Translating gives CASSYGGGTEAFF.

The V and J genes are TRBV6-5 and TRBJ1-1; no definite D call. V was cut by 0 bases and J by 5 bases, with 7 bases left in between. The germline CDR1 and CDR2 sequences are MNHEY and SVGAGI. The CDR3 runs 13 residues. CDR3 protein: CASSYSRRTEAFF. The CDR3 coding sequence is TGTGCCAGCAGTTACTCGCGGAGGACTGAAGCTTTCTTT.

The chain uses TRBV20-1 and TRBJ1-4, with D possibly TRBD1 on 5 matching bases. The V gene's germline CDR1 is DFQATT and CDR2 SNEGSKA (reference sequence). V was trimmed by 6 bases and J by 10 bases, leaving 12 bases between them. The CDR3 extends over 11 amino acids. The CDR3: CSASRVAKLFF. CDR3 bases: TGCAGTGCCAGCAGGGTCGCAAAACTGTTTTTT.

The J gene is TRBJ1-5, the V gene TRBV4-3, with D unclear. Germline V lookup: CDR1 LGHNA, CDR2 YSLEER. This CDR3 has 13 amino acids. The V end was cut by 3 bases, the J end by 5 bases, with 8 bases between. The CDR3: CASSQSLDQPQHF. In DNA form, the CDR3 reads TGCGCCAGCAGCCAGTCCCTCGATCAGCCCCAGCATTTT.

The chain recombines TRBV4-1 with TRBJ2-7; 8 bases agree with TRBD2. The CDR3 sequence is 15 residues long. The V segment lost 1 base and the J segment 4 bases; nucleotides outside the gene matches: 6. Germline lookup yields CDR1 MGHRA and CDR2 YSYEKL. The CDR3 DNA reads TGCGCCAGCAGCCAAGGAGCGGGAGTAGGGTACGAGCAGTACTTC. Its protein product is CASSQGAGVGYEQYF.

The chain combines TRBV28 with TRBJ2-6; no clear D gene. The CDR3 loop spans 15 amino acids. The germline V and J ends were trimmed by 6 bases and 0 bases, with 9 bases remaining between them. CDR1 is MDHEN and CDR2 is SYDVKM in the germline V gene. This CDR3 reads CASSLDFSGANVLTF. The CDR3, as DNA: TGTGCCAGCAGCCTAGACTTCTCTGGGGCCAACGTCCTGACTTTC.

This clone was observed a single time. The V call is TRBV5-6, the J call TRBJ1-1; D remains ambiguous. The CDR3 sequence is 14 residues long. CDR1 and CDR2 (germline): SGHDT, YYEEEE. Trimming removed 1 base from V and 1 base from J, with 8 bases in between. The CDR3 coding sequence is TGTGCCAGCAGCTTGTTACCCCGGAACACTGAAGCTTTCTTT. As protein: CASSLLPRNTEAFF.

V is TRBV28 and J is TRBJ2-1; possible D gene TRBD2, 6 bases. V lost 3 bases and J 9 bases, leaving 21 bases between the germline ends. This CDR3 has 16 amino acids. From germline, CDR1 is MDHEN and CDR2 SYDVKM. CDR3 DNA sequence: TGTGCCAGCAGTTTGCTCGGTCTAGCGAAGTCGGGTGAGCAGTTCTTC. Translation: CASSLLGLAKSGEQFF.

V is TRBV5-4 and J is TRBJ2-2; 13 bases agree with TRBD2. CDR1 is SGHNT and CDR2 is YYREEE in the germline V gene (reference sequence). The CDR3 length is 16 residues. J lost 4 bases, V lost 5 bases, and 5 bases had no gene match. The chain's CDR3 is CASRQTSGGSTGELFF. The CDR3 nucleotides read TGTGCCAGCAGACAGACTAGCGGGGGGAGCACCGGGGAGCTGTTTTTT.

J is TRBJ2-7 and V is TRBV10-2; a possible D gene is TRBD2 (6 bases). There are 15 residues in the CDR3. Trimming shortened V by 5 bases and J by 3 bases, and 17 bases separated the two germline ends. Germline V gene sequence: CDR1 WSHSY, CDR2 SAAADI. Here the CDR3 DNA reads TGCGCCAGCAGTCGCGAGGAGGGGTACCACTACGAGCAGTACTTC. This gives the protein CASSREEGYHYEQYF.